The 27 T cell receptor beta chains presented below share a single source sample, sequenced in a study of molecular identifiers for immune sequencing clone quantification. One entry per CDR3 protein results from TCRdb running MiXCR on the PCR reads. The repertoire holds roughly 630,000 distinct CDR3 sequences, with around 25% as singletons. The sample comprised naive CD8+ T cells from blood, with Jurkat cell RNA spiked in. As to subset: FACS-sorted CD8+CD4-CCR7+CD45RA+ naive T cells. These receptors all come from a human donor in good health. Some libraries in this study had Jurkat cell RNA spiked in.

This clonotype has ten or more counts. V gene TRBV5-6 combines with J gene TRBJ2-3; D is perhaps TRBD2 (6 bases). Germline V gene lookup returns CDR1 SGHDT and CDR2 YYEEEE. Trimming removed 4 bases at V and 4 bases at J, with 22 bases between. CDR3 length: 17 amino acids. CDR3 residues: CASSPGLGLEGADTQYF. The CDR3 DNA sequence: TGTGCCAGCAGCCCTGGATTGGGACTCGAGGGCGCAGATACGCAGTATTTT.

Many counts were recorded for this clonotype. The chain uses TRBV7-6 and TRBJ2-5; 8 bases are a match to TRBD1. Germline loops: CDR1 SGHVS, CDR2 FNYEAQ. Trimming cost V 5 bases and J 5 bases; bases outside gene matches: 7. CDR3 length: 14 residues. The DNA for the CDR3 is TGTGCCAGCAGCCTGGACAGGGAAGAGGAGACCCAGTACTTC. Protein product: CASSLDREEETQYF.

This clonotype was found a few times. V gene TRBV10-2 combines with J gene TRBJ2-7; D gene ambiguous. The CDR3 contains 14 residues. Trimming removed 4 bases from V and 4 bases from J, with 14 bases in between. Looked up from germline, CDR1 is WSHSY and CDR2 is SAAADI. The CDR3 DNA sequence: TGCGCCAGCAGTGTTATGGGGTCCCAGTACGAGCAGTACTTC. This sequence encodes CASSVMGSQYEQYF.

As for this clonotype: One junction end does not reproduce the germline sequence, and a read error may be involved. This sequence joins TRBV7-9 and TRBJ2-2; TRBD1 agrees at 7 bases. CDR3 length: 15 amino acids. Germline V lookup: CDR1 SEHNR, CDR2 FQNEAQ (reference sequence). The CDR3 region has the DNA TGTGCCGGCAGCCTGGGACAGCGAAACACCGGGGAGCTGTTTTTT. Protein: CAGSLGQRNTGELFF.

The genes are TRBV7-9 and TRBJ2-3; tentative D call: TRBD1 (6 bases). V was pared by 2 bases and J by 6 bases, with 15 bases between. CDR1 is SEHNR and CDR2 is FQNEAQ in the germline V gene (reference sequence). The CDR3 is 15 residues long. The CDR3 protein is CASSLLGQGPDTQYF. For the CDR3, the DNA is TGTGCCAGCAGCTTATTGGGACAAGGGCCCGATACGCAGTATTTT. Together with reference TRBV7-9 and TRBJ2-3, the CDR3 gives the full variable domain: DTGVSQNPRHKITKRGQNVTFRCDPISEHNRLYWYRQTLGQGPEFLTYFQNEAQLEKSRLLSDRFSAERPKGSFSTLEIQRTEQGDSAMYLCASSLLGQGPDTQYFGPGTRLTVL.

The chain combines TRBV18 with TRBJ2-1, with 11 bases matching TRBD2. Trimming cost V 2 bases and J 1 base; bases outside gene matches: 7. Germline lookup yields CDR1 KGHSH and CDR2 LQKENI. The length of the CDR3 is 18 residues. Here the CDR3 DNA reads TGTGCCAGCTCACCAGGGACTAGCGGCCCCGTTTCCTACAATGAGCAGTTCTTC. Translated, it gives CASSPGTSGPVSYNEQFF.

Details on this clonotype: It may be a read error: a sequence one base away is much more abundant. CDR3 coding DNA: TGCGCCTGCAGCTTGGGGGGCTCAACGAACACCGGGGAGCTGTTTTTT. Amino acid sequence: CACSLGGSTNTGELFF. The chain has TRBV5-1 and TRBJ2-2; D might be TRBD1 or TRBD2, each matching 6 bases. Germline lookup yields CDR1 SGHRS and CDR2 YFSETQ. The length of the CDR3 is 16 residues.

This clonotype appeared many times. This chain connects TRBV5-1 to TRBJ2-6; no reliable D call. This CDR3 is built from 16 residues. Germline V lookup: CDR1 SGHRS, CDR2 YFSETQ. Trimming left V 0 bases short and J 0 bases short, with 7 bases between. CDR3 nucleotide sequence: TGCGCCAGCAGCTTGGAGCCGTCCTCTGGGGCCAACGTCCTGACTTTC. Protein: CASSLEPSSGANVLTF.

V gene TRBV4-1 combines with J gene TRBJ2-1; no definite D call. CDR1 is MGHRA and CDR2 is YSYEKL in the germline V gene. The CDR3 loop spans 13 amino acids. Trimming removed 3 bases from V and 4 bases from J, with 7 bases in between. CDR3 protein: CASSHLGYNEQFF. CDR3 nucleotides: TGCGCCAGCAGCCATCTGGGGTACAATGAGCAGTTCTTC.

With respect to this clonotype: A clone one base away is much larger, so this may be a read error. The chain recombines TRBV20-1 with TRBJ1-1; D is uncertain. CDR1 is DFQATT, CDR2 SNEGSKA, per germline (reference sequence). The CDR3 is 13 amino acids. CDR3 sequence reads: CRAADGLKTEAFF. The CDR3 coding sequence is TGCAGAGCAGCGGACGGTCTGAAGACTGAAGCTTTCTTT.

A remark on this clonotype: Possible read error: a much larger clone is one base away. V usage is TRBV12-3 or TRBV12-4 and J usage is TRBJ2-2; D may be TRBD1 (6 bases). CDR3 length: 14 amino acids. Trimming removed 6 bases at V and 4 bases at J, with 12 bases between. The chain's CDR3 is CASSRDKSTGELFF. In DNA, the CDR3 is TGTGCCAGCAGCCGGGACAAGAGCACCGGGGAGCTGTTTTTT.

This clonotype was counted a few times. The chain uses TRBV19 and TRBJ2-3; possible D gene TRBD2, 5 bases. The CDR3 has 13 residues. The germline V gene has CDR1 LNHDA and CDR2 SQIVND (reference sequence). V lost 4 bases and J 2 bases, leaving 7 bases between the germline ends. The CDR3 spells CASSTADTDTQYF. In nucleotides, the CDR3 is TGTGCCAGTAGTACAGCGGACACAGATACGCAGTATTTT.

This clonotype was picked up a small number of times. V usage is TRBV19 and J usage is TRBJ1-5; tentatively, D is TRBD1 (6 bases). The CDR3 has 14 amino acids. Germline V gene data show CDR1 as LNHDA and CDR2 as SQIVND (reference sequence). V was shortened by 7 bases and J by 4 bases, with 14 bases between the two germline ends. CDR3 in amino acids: CASNEGVTNQPQHF. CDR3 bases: TGTGCCAGTAACGAGGGGGTGACGAATCAGCCCCAGCATTTT.

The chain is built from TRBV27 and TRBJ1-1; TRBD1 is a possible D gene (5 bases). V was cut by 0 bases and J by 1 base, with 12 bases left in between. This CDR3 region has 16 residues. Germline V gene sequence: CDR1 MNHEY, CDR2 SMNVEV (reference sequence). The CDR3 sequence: CASSLSAGNSNTEAFF. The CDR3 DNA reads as TGTGCCAGCAGTTTATCGGCAGGGAACTCGAACACTGAAGCTTTCTTT.

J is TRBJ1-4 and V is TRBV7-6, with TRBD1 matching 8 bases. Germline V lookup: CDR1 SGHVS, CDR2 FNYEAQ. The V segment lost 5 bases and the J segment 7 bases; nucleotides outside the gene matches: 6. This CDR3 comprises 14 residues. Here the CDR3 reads CASSPTGAAEKLFF. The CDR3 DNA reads TGTGCCAGCAGCCCGACAGGGGCGGCTGAAAAACTGTTTTTT.

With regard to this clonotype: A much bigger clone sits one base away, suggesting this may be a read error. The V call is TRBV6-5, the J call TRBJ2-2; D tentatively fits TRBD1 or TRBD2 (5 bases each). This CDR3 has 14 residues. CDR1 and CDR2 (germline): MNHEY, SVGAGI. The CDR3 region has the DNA TGTGCCAGCACCTGGACCGCGAGCACCGGGGCGCTGTTTTTT. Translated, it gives CASTWTASTGALFF.

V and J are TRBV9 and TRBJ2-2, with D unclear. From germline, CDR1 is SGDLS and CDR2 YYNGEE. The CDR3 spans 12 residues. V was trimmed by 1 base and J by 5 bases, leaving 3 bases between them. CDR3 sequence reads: CASSVKTGELFF. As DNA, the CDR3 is TGTGCCAGCAGCGTAAAAACCGGGGAGCTGTTTTTT.

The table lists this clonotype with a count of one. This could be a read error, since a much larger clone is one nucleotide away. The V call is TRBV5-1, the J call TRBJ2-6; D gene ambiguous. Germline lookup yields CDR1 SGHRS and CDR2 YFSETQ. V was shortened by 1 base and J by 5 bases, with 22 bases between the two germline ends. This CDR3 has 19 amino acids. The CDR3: CASSLPVSDPTFRANVLTF. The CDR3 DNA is TGCGCCAGCAGCTTGCCGGTCTCCGACCCCACTTTTCGGGCCAACGTCCTGACTTTC.

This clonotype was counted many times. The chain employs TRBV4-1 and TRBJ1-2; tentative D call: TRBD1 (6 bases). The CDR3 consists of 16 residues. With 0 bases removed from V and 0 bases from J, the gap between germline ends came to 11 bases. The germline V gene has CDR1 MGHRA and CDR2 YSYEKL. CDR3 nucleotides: TGCGCCAGCAGCCAAGATCGCCCAGGGGCTAACTATGGCTACACCTTC. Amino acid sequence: CASSQDRPGANYGYTF.

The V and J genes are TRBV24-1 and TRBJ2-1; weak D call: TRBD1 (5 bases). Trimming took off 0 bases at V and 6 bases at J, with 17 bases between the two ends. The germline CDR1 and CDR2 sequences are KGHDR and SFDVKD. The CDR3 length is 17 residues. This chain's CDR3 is CATSDLSVGPNGNEQFF. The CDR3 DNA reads TGTGCCACCAGTGATTTGTCGGTGGGGCCTAATGGCAATGAGCAGTTCTTC.

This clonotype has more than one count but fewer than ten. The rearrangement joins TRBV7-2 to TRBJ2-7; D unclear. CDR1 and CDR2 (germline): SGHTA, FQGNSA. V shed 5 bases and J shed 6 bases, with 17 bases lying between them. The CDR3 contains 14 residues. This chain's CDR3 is CASSQEYDGLEQYF. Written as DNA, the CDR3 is TGTGCCAGCAGCCAAGAATACGATGGGCTCGAGCAGTACTTC.

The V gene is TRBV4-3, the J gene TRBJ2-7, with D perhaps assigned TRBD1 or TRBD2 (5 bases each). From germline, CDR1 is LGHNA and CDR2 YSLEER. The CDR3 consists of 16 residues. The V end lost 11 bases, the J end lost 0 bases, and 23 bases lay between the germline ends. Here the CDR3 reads CARRPAWGPGSYEQYF. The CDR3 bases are TGCGCCCGCCGCCCAGCTTGGGGACCGGGCTCCTACGAGCAGTACTTC.

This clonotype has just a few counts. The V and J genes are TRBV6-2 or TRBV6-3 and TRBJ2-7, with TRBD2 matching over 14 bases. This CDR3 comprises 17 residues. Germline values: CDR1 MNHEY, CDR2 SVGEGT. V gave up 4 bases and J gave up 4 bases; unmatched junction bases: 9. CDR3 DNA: TGTGCCAGCAGTTCCATGGGACTAGCGGGGGACTGGTACGAGCAGTACTTC. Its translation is CASSSMGLAGDWYEQYF.

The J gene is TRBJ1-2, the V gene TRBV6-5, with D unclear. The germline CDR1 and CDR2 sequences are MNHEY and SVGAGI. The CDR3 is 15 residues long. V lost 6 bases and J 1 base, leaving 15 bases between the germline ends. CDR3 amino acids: CASSPRGRSNYGYTF. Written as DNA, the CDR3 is TGTGCCAGCAGCCCGAGAGGGAGAAGTAACTATGGCTACACCTTC.

CDR3 residues: CAWNQGGLETQYF. DNA for the CDR3: TGTGCCTGGAACCAGGGCGGTCTAGAGACCCAGTACTTC. The gene calls are TRBV30 and TRBJ2-5; tentatively, D is TRBD1 (5 bases). The CDR3 is 13 residues long. Between the trimmed V and J ends, which lost 4 bases and 4 bases, there was a span of 13 bases. Germline CDR1 is GTSNPN and CDR2 is SVGIG (reference sequence). Supplemented by reference TRBV30 and TRBJ2-5, the full variable domain reads SQTIHQWPATLVQPVGSPLSLECTVEGTSNPNLYWYRQAAGRGLQLLFYSVGIGQISSEVPQNLSASRPQDRQFILSSKKLLLSDSGFYLCAWNQGGLETQYFGPGTRLLVL.

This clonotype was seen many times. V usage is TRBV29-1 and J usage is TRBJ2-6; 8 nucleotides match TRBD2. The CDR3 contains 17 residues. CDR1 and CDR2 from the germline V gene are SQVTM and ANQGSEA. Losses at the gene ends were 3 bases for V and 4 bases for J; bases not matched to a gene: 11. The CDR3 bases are TGCAGCGTTGATAACGGGAGGGCCCTCTCCGGGGCCAACGTCCTGACTTTC. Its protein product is CSVDNGRALSGANVLTF.

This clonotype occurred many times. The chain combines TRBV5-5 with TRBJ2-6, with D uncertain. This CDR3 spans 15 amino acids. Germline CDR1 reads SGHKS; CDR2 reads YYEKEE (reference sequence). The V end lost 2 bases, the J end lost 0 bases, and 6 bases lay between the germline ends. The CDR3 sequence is CASSFEVSGANVLTF. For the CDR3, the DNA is TGTGCCAGCAGCTTTGAGGTCTCTGGGGCCAACGTCCTGACTTTC.